This TCR beta chain was captured by sequencing in a study of beta chain features in type 1 diabetes. Study-level points and caveats: The question left open here concerned HLA type influencing TCRB rearrangement. Compared to healthy donors, patients appeared to have naive, central memory and Treg TCRB repertoires that were more alike.

This clone was seen a few times. Its antigen is as yet unknown. In total, each donor contributed a single heparinised blood draw that averaged about 120 mL. It was via CD45RO/CCR7/CD25/CD127/CD95/CD27 that CD4+ naive, central memory, regulatory and stem cell-like memory cells were sorted. The V segment lost 6 bases and the J segment 4 bases; nucleotides outside the gene matches: 6. Germline assignment: CDR1 MNHEY and CDR2 SVGAGI. The CDR3 consists of 15 residues. Investigators reverse transcribed all isolated RNA, so they sequenced expressed TCRB transcripts. Libraries were prepared by immunoSEQ multiplex PCR; TCRdb keeps only in-frame clonotypes and omits some of them. The repertoire consists of over 150,000 clones, with approximately 8.1% occurring once and the leading ten covering 0.65%.

Material for sequencing was central memory CD4+ T cells from blood. The chain combines TRBV6-5 with TRBJ2-1; 10 bases map to TRBD1. This sequence originates from a man between 18 and 35 years old in good health. The CDR3 coding sequence is TGTGCCAGCAGGGACAGGGGGTTCAATTACAATGAGCAGTTCTTC. Its translation is CASRDRGFNYNEQFF.